These T cell receptor beta chains were read from a single sample in a study of control samples from healthy donors and cancer patients. Generated by immunoSEQ multiplex PCR, the TCRdb table keeps only in-frame clones and is missing some. The sample lists around 120,000 clones; around nine tenths were seen once. Sequenced input: blood. Receptor source: a man aged 40-50 years in good health. Each CDR3 is given with its conserved first and last residue. The D gene is left open where the match is weak. Expanded clones are given a class, and other clones once, few, many or no size at all.

j_gene: TRBJ2-3; d_gene: TRBD1; abundance: -; v_gene: TRBV27; CDR3aa: CASSLGTGVGPTADTQYF; CDR3nt: TGTGCCAGCAGTTTGGGGACAGGGGTGGGACCCACCGCAGATACGCAGTATTTT
j_gene: TRBJ1-1; d_gene: TRBD1; abundance: -; v_gene: TRBV6-6; CDR3aa: CASSYPGQSNTEAFF; CDR3nt: TGTGCCAGCAGTTACCCGGGACAGAGTAACACTGAAGCTTTCTTT
j_gene: TRBJ2-7; d_gene: -; abundance: -; v_gene: TRBV11-1; CDR3aa: CASSLVTGGNRYEQYF; CDR3nt: TGTGCCAGCAGCTTAGTAACCGGAGGTAATCGTTACGAGCAGTACTTC
j_gene: TRBJ2-3; d_gene: -; abundance: -; v_gene: TRBV4-3; CDR3aa: CASSQARDGGSTDTQYF; CDR3nt: TGCGCCAGCAGCCAAGCCCGGGACGGCGGGTCCACAGATACGCAGTATTTT
j_gene: TRBJ1-1; d_gene: TRBD1; abundance: few; v_gene: TRBV6-4; CDR3aa: CASSDGTENTEAFF; CDR3nt: TGTGCCAGCAGTGACGGGACAGAGAACACTGAAGCTTTCTTT
j_gene: TRBJ1-2; d_gene: TRBD1; abundance: -; v_gene: TRBV18; CDR3aa: CASSPMGQVVDGYTF; CDR3nt: TGTGCCAGCTCACCAATGGGACAGGTGGTTGATGGCTACACCTTC
j_gene: TRBJ1-1; d_gene: TRBD1; abundance: -; v_gene: TRBV5-4; CDR3aa: CASSFGTGRQTFF; CDR3nt: TGTGCCAGCAGCTTTGGGACAGGGAGACAAACTTTCTTT
j_gene: TRBJ1-3; d_gene: -; abundance: few; v_gene: TRBV7-6; CDR3aa: CASSLVGNTIYF; CDR3nt: TGTGCCAGCAGCTTAGTTGGAAACACCATATATTTT
j_gene: TRBJ1-1; d_gene: -; abundance: -; v_gene: TRBV5-4; CDR3aa: CASSLGWQTNTEAFF; CDR3nt: TGTGCCAGCAGCTTGGGGTGGCAGACGAACACTGAAGCTTTCTTT
j_gene: TRBJ2-7; d_gene: TRBD1; abundance: -; v_gene: TRBV7-9; CDR3aa: CASRPDRAGEQYF; CDR3nt: TGTGCCAGCAGGCCAGACAGGGCTGGGGAGCAGTACTTC
j_gene: TRBJ2-1; d_gene: TRBD1; abundance: few; v_gene: TRBV18; CDR3aa: CASSPTTTGNEQFF; CDR3nt: TGTGCCAGCTCACCAACTACGACAGGGAATGAGCAGTTCTTC
j_gene: TRBJ2-7; d_gene: TRBD1; abundance: once; v_gene: TRBV9; CDR3aa: CASSAASETGVYEQYF; CDR3nt: TGTGCCAGCAGCGCAGCATCGGAGACAGGGGTATACGAGCAGTACTTC
j_gene: TRBJ1-5; d_gene: -; abundance: once; v_gene: TRBV10-1; CDR3aa: CASSVNPGEPQHF; CDR3nt: TGCGCCAGCAGTGTGAACCCCGGAGAGCCCCAGCATTTT
j_gene: TRBJ2-5; d_gene: -; abundance: many; v_gene: TRBV6-6; CDR3aa: CASSYGDETQYF; CDR3nt: TGTGCCAGCAGTTACGGCGATGAGACCCAGTACTTC
j_gene: TRBJ2-7; d_gene: -; abundance: -; v_gene: TRBV21-1; CDR3aa: CASSKGGRGGEQYF; CDR3nt: TGTGCCAGCAGCAAAGGGGGCAGGGGGGGGGAGCAGTACTTC
j_gene: TRBJ2-7; d_gene: -; abundance: -; v_gene: TRBV13; CDR3aa: CASSVRYEQYF; CDR3nt: TGTGCCAGCAGCGTTCGGTACGAGCAGTACTTC
j_gene: TRBJ2-7; d_gene: TRBD1; abundance: -; v_gene: TRBV14; CDR3aa: CASSQDPLRDRAREQYF; CDR3nt: TGTGCCAGCAGCCAAGATCCTTTGCGGGACAGGGCACGGGAGCAGTACTTC
j_gene: TRBJ1-6; d_gene: TRBD1; abundance: -; v_gene: TRBV30; CDR3aa: CAWRGTGYNSPLHF; CDR3nt: TGTGCCTGGAGGGGGACAGGGTATAATTCACCCCTCCACTTT
j_gene: TRBJ1-3; d_gene: -; abundance: -; v_gene: TRBV25-1; CDR3aa: CASSESGEHSGNTIYF; CDR3nt: TGTGCCAGCAGTGAATCAGGGGAACACTCTGGAAACACCATATATTTT
j_gene: TRBJ1-1; d_gene: -; abundance: -; v_gene: TRBV5-1; CDR3aa: CASSLIFRTEAFF; CDR3nt: TGCGCCAGCAGCTTGATATTTCGCACTGAAGCTTTCTTT